The 2 T cell receptor beta chains reported below all come from one sample, sequenced in a study of blood T cells in healthy people across ages (dated by TCRdb to 2015 to 2017). The protocol used for the library was 5' RACE. The run used an Illumina HiSeq 2500. The second PCR ran for roughly 7 to 11 cycles and used a J-beta primer mix along with a sample-barcoded 5' primer. TCRdb reran the public reads through fastp at Q25 and MiXCR, keeping productive beta chains. Here each entry gathers all rows of one CDR3 protein and keeps the most common genes and DNA. Here the sample has hundreds of thousands of distinct CDR3 sequences; roughly 34% occur a single time. In total, the top ten clones hold approximately 12% of the sample. Source material: blood. These receptors originate from a man between 18 and 29 years old in good health.

The table lists this clonotype with a few counts. The CDR3 sequence: CSARANTGELFF. The DNA for the CDR3 is TGCAGTGCTAGGGCGAACACCGGGGAGCTGTTTTTT. The V and J genes are TRBV20-1 and TRBJ2-2; D gene uncertain. In germline, CDR1 is DFQATT, CDR2 SNEGSKA (reference sequence). Trimming removed 3 bases at V and 0 bases at J, with 2 bases between. CDR3 length: 12 amino acids.

This clonotype was detected only once. This chain uses TRBV12-3 or TRBV12-4 with TRBJ1-1; D unresolved. V lost 2 bases and J 3 bases, leaving 10 bases between the germline ends. This CDR3 is built from 14 residues. CDR3 sequence reads: CASSLRSKDTEAFF. In nucleotides, the CDR3 is TGTGCCAGCAGTTTAAGGAGTAAGGACACTGAAGCTTTCTTT.